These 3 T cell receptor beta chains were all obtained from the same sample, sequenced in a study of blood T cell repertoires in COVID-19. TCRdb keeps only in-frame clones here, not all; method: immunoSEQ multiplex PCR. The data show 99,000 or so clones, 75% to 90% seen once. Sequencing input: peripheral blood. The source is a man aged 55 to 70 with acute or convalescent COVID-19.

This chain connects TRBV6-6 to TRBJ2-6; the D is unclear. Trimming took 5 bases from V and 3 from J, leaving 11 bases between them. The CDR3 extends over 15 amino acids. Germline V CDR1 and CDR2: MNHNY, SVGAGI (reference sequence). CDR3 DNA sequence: TGTGCCAGCAGTACCCGCTTTAGTGGGGCCAACGTCCTGACTTTC. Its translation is CASSTRFSGANVLTF.

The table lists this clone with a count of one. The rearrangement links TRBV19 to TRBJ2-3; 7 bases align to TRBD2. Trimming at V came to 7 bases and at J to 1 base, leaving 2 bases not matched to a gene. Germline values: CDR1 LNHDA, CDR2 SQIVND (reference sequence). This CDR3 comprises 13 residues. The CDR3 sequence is CASKAGGTDTQYF. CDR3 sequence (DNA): TGTGCCAGTAAGGCGGGGGGCACAGATACGCAGTATTTT.

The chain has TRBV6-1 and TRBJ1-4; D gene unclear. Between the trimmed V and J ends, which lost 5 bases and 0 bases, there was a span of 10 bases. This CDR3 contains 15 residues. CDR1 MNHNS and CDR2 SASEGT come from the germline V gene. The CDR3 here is CASSFSVATNEKLFF. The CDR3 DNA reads TGTGCCAGCAGTTTTTCGGTAGCAACTAATGAAAAACTGTTTTTT.